The 31 T cell receptor beta chains in this list originate from one sample, sequenced in a study of graft-versus-host responses after intestinal transplantation. Profiling relied on immunoSEQ multiplex PCR, and the TCRdb table lists in-frame clones only, not all of them. Of approximately 10,000 clones listed, roughly 34% are singletons. Co-plating was performed using roughly 200,000 CFSE-labeled responder cells and roughly 200,000 irradiated, violet-dye-labeled stimulator cells. Sequences were derived from alloreactive CD8+ T cells from a mixed lymphocyte reaction culture, sampled before intestinal transplant. Subset indicated: CFSE-low proliferating T cells sorted from roughly 6-day pre-transplant mixed lymphocyte reaction (GvH or HvG direction). These receptors were collected from a human patient who received an intestinal transplant.

The J gene is TRBJ2-3, the V gene TRBV5-8; no definite D call. The germline gives CDR1 SGHTS, CDR2 YDEGEE. The CDR3 extends over 13 amino acids. Trimming removed 5 bases at V and 5 bases at J, with 12 bases between. This chain's CDR3 is CASRSVGVDTQYF. The CDR3 DNA is TGTGCCAGCAGGTCGGTCGGTGTAGATACGCAGTATTTT.

The genes are TRBV9 and TRBJ2-1, with 10 positions matching TRBD2. Germline V gene data show CDR1 as SGDLS and CDR2 as YYNGEE. CDR3 length equals 15 residues. V lost 4 bases, J lost 4 bases, and 5 bases stayed unmatched. This chain's CDR3 is CASSLSGRRYNEQFF. CDR3 in DNA: TGTGCCAGCAGCCTTAGCGGGAGGAGATACAATGAGCAGTTCTTC.

This rearrangement joins TRBV4-2 to TRBJ2-3; TRBD2 might be the D (5 bases). CDR3 length equals 14 residues. The V end was cut by 7 bases, the J end by 2 bases, with 13 bases between. Germline V gives CDR1 LGHNA, CDR2 YNFKEQ. The chain's CDR3 is CASTSSGITDTQYF. The DNA of the CDR3 is TGTGCCAGCACCTCCTCCGGGATCACAGATACGCAGTATTTT.

DNA of the CDR3: TGTGCCAGCAGCTCCCTGACGAGGTCACCCCTCCACTTT. The encoded protein is CASSSLTRSPLHF. V is TRBV5-4 and J is TRBJ1-6; D gene ambiguous. Germline V gives CDR1 SGHNT, CDR2 YYREEE (reference sequence). This CDR3 has 13 residues. V lost 3 bases, J lost 10 bases, and 11 bases lay in between.

As concerns this clone: This CDR3 is also generated by other DNA sequences in the sample. The V and J genes are TRBV27 and TRBJ2-1; 12 bases fit TRBD2. The CDR3 contains 15 residues. Germline CDR1 reads MNHEY; CDR2 reads SMNVEV (reference sequence). After removal of 6 bases from V and 4 bases from J, the junction contained 4 bases not matched to a gene. The DNA for the CDR3 is TGTGCCAGCAGCTCTGGGACTAGCGGGTACAATGAGCAGTTCTTC. Its translation is CASSSGTSGYNEQFF.

The chain joins TRBV2 to TRBJ2-6; D possibly corresponds to TRBD2 (5 bases). Germline lookup yields CDR1 SNHLY and CDR2 FYNNEI. The CDR3 has 17 residues. Trimming left V 6 bases short and J 0 bases short, with 15 bases between. The CDR3 protein is CASRRKRSYSGANVLTF. The CDR3 coding sequence is TGTGCCAGCAGGAGGAAGCGGTCATACTCTGGGGCCAACGTCCTGACTTTC.

The V call is TRBV6-5, the J call TRBJ1-1; D is ambiguous. The CDR3 length is 13 residues. The germline CDR1 and CDR2 sequences are MNHEY and SVGAGI. V lost 0 bases, J lost 5 bases, and 7 bases lay in between. Written as DNA, the CDR3 is TGTGCCAGCAGTTACTCGATGCAGACTGAAGCTTTCTTT. Translated: CASSYSMQTEAFF.

This clone was counted only a few times. The chain joins TRBV5-4 to TRBJ1-2; perhaps TRBD1 as D (6 bases). The V end was cut by 6 bases, the J end by 5 bases, with 17 bases between. This CDR3 comprises 14 residues. The V gene's germline CDR1 is SGHNT and CDR2 YYREEE (reference sequence). The CDR3 DNA follows: TGTGCCAGCACCATACAGGGCGCTGCATATGGCTACACCTTC. Amino acid sequence: CASTIQGAAYGYTF.

This clone was counted between two and nine times. V and J are TRBV25-1 and TRBJ2-7; 13 bases are a match to TRBD2. Trimming took 5 bases from V and 5 from J; bases not matched to a gene: 6. Germline V gene lookup returns CDR1 MGHDK and CDR2 SYGVNS. This CDR3 is built from 15 residues. Here the CDR3 DNA reads TGTGCCAGCAGTTTACTAGGACTAGCGGGAGACGAGCAGTACTTC. It yields the protein CASSLLGLAGDEQYF.

The chain employs TRBV27 and TRBJ2-1; no firm D call. CDR1 MNHEY and CDR2 SMNVEV come from the germline V gene (reference sequence). V dropped 0 bases and J dropped 3 bases, with 9 bases sitting between them. The CDR3 runs to 15 residues. For the CDR3, the DNA is TGTGCCAGCAGTTTATCCCGGCGAGGCTACAATGAGCAGTTCTTC. Protein: CASSLSRRGYNEQFF.

The table lists this clone with a few counts. The genes are TRBV11-2 and TRBJ2-7; no clear D gene. Germline CDR1 SGHAT, CDR2 FQNNGV. This CDR3 is 13 amino acids long. V lost 0 bases, J lost 5 bases, and 8 bases lay in between. The CDR3 spells CASSLEPTHEQYF. Here the CDR3 DNA reads TGTGCCAGCAGCTTAGAGCCTACCCACGAGCAGTACTTC.

The chain carries TRBV28 and TRBJ2-7; perhaps TRBD1 as D (5 bases). Germline V gives CDR1 MDHEN, CDR2 SYDVKM. V dropped 9 bases and J dropped 0 bases, with 12 bases sitting between them. CDR3 length equals 13 residues. CDR3 DNA: TGTGCCAGGGGTGGCAGGGACTCCTACGAGCAGTACTTC. Translated: CARGGRDSYEQYF.

The chain has TRBV11-2 and TRBJ2-7; D possibly corresponds to TRBD2 (6 bases). CDR3 length equals 13 residues. Germline loops: CDR1 SGHAT, CDR2 FQNNGV. Trimming removed 5 bases at V and 2 bases at J, with 10 bases between. CDR3 residues: CASSRGATYEQYF. CDR3 coding DNA: TGTGCCAGCAGCCGCGGGGCTACCTACGAGCAGTACTTC.

Sample share makes this clone medium-sized (0.01 to 0.1%). This chain joins TRBV5-1 and TRBJ1-5; 7 nucleotides match TRBD1. This CDR3 region has 13 residues. Germline assignment: CDR1 SGHRS and CDR2 YFSETQ. Losses at the gene ends were 3 bases for V and 7 bases for J; bases not matched to a gene: 4. The CDR3 sequence: CASSWWTGQPQHF. CDR3 sequence (DNA): TGCGCCAGCAGCTGGTGGACAGGCCAGCCCCAGCATTTT.

The rearrangement links TRBV27 to TRBJ2-7; 8 nucleotides match TRBD2. Trimming cost V 5 bases and J 4 bases; bases outside gene matches: 7. CDR1 and CDR2 from the germline V gene are MNHEY and SMNVEV (reference sequence). The CDR3 loop spans 14 amino acids. CDR3 protein: CASSHGLARYEQYF. In DNA, the CDR3 is TGTGCCAGCAGTCATGGACTAGCTCGGTACGAGCAGTACTTC.

J is TRBJ2-1 and V is TRBV29-1; 10 bases match TRBD2. This CDR3 contains 14 residues. The V and J ends lost 2 bases and 2 bases, in that order; junction bases with no gene match: 0. CDR1 and CDR2 from the germline V gene are SQVTM and ANQGSEA. The CDR3 nucleotides read TGCAGCGTTGAAACTAGCGGGGCCTACAATGAGCAGTTCTTC. This gives the protein CSVETSGAYNEQFF.

A few counts support this clone. The chain is built from TRBV28 and TRBJ2-7; TRBD1 agrees at 8 bases. This CDR3 region has 14 residues. Germline trimming cut 9 bases from V and 2 bases from J; bases unmatched to any gene: 9. Germline V CDR1 and CDR2: MDHEN, SYDVKM. This CDR3 reads CASDPGGTAYEQYF. The CDR3 nucleotides are TGTGCCAGTGACCCAGGGGGCACCGCCTACGAGCAGTACTTC.

A few counts support this clone. The CDR3 DNA follows: TGTGCCAGCAGCCCCTCAGGGGCCGAGCAGTACTTC. Translated, it gives CASSPSGAEQYF. This rearrangement joins TRBV7-6 to TRBJ2-7; D is possibly TRBD1 (6 bases). Germline CDR1 and CDR2: SGHVS and FNYEAQ. This CDR3 contains 12 residues. Trimming pared 5 bases from V and 6 bases from J, leaving 11 bases between.

J is TRBJ1-1 and V is TRBV2; a possible D gene is TRBD1 (6 bases). V was trimmed by 8 bases and J by 1 base, leaving 8 bases between them. CDR1 SNHLY and CDR2 FYNNEI come from the germline V gene. The CDR3 consists of 12 residues. The CDR3: CASARGNTEAFF. The CDR3 DNA reads TGTGCCAGCGCCAGGGGGAACACTGAAGCTTTCTTT.

This sequence joins TRBV6-1 and TRBJ1-1; D perhaps matches TRBD1 (6 bases). V was cut by 10 bases and J by 1 base, with 16 bases left in between. The germline CDR1 and CDR2 sequences are MNHNS and SASEGT. This CDR3 has 14 residues. For the CDR3, the DNA is TGTGCCATCCACAACAGGGCGGCGAACACTGAAGCTTTCTTT. It is translated as CAIHNRAANTEAFF.

This chain uses TRBV2 with TRBJ2-1; 8 bases map to TRBD2. CDR3 length: 15 residues. J lost 10 bases, V lost 8 bases, and 16 bases had no gene match. The V gene's germline CDR1 is SNHLY and CDR2 FYNNEI. In nucleotides, the CDR3 is TGTGCCAGCCCCCATGAGGCGGGGGGCCCCAGGGAGCAGTTCTTC. Protein: CASPHEAGGPREQFF. The variable domain in full, with the rest retrieved from reference TRBV2 and TRBJ2-1, is EPEVTQTPSHQVTQMGQEVILRCVPISNHLYFYWYRQILGQKVEFLVSFYNNEISEKSEIFDDQFSVERPDGSNFTLKIRSTKLEDSAMYFCASPHEAGGPREQFFGPGTRLTVL.

This clone was picked up a small number of times. The chain carries TRBV9 and TRBJ2-7, with 8 nucleotides matching TRBD2. Germline V gene lookup returns CDR1 SGDLS and CDR2 YYNGEE. The CDR3 extends over 15 amino acids. Trimming removed 0 bases from V and 0 bases from J; junction bases left unmatched: 2. CDR3 region: CASSVGGRSSYEQYF. The CDR3, as DNA: TGTGCCAGCAGCGTAGGCGGGAGGAGCTCCTACGAGCAGTACTTC.

The chain employs TRBV7-8 and TRBJ2-5; possible D gene TRBD2, 6 bases. Germline loops: CDR1 SGHVS, CDR2 FQNEAQ. Trimming took 5 bases from V and 1 from J, leaving 17 bases between them. This CDR3 comprises 16 residues. Here the CDR3 DNA reads TGTGCCAGCAGCCTCTTCTCTATTAGCGGCCAAGAGACCCAGTACTTC. It codes for CASSLFSISGQETQYF.

This clone was counted between two and nine times. This rearrangement joins TRBV27 to TRBJ2-7; weak D call: TRBD2 (7 bases). V was shortened by 4 bases and J by 5 bases, with 15 bases between the two germline ends. The CDR3 is 14 amino acids. CDR1 and CDR2 from the germline V gene are MNHEY and SMNVEV (reference sequence). CDR3 sequence: CASSSGTGGHEQYF. The CDR3, as DNA: TGTGCCAGCAGTTCCGGGACGGGGGGCCACGAGCAGTACTTC.

There are a few counts of this clone. The chain has TRBV6-4 and TRBJ2-3; 8 bases map to TRBD1. This CDR3 contains 14 residues. CDR1 is MRHNA and CDR2 is SNTAGT in the germline V gene. With 3 bases clipped from V and 2 bases from J, the junction kept 1 base outside the gene matches. CDR3 residues: CASSEGQDTDTQYF. The CDR3 coding sequence is TGTGCCAGCAGTGAGGGACAGGACACAGATACGCAGTATTTT.

This clone was seen a few times. This sequence joins TRBV6-4 and TRBJ2-2; no clear D gene. The CDR3 spans 13 residues. V was cut by 5 bases and J by 2 bases, with 6 bases left in between. Germline-derived CDR1 and CDR2 are MRHNA and SNTAGT. CDR3 amino acids: CASSSTNTGELFF. The CDR3 region has the DNA TGTGCCAGCAGTTCCACAAACACCGGGGAGCTGTTTTTT.

The V and J genes are TRBV4-1 and TRBJ2-3, with 9 bases fitting TRBD2. Trimming took 3 bases from V and 1 from J; bases not matched to a gene: 11. Germline V lookup: CDR1 MGHRA, CDR2 YSYEKL. This CDR3 spans 18 amino acids. CDR3 nucleotides: TGCGCCAGCAGCCAGGCGGGGGGGCTTCAATCACGCACAGATACGCAGTATTTT. This translates into CASSQAGGLQSRTDTQYF.

This clone showed up just a few times. This rearrangement joins TRBV2 to TRBJ2-7, with D possibly matching TRBD2 (5 bases). CDR1 and CDR2 from the germline V gene are SNHLY and FYNNEI. The CDR3 has 13 residues. The ends were cut back, 5 bases at V and 4 bases at J, with 12 bases in the middle. CDR3 protein: CASSLAGDYEQYF. Written as DNA, the CDR3 is TGTGCCAGCAGTTTAGCCGGGGATTACGAGCAGTACTTC.

This clone is labeled medium-sized. This chain connects TRBV6-5 to TRBJ1-6; D perhaps matches TRBD1 (6 bases). CDR1 and CDR2 from the germline V gene are MNHEY and SVGAGI. The CDR3 loop spans 14 amino acids. V shed 6 bases and J shed 9 bases, with 15 bases lying between them. In DNA, the CDR3 is TGTGCCAGCAGCCGTCACAGGGTGCGTTCACCCCTCCACTTT. Amino acids: CASSRHRVRSPLHF.

CDR3 loop: CASSLGSTGGQSPLHF. The CDR3 DNA sequence: TGTGCCAGCAGTTTAGGATCCACAGGGGGCCAGTCACCCCTCCACTTT. The chain employs TRBV28 and TRBJ1-6, with TRBD1 matching over 9 bases. The V gene's germline CDR1 is MDHEN and CDR2 SYDVKM. The CDR3 extends over 16 amino acids. V lost 2 bases to trimming and J lost 10 bases; unmatched junction nucleotides: 9.

The chain uses TRBV4-2 and TRBJ1-1; a weak D match, TRBD1 (6 bases). Germline CDR1 is LGHNA and CDR2 is YNFKEQ. This CDR3 contains 16 residues. Trimming took off 2 bases at V and 4 bases at J, with 17 bases between the two ends. The DNA of the CDR3 is TGTGCCAGCAGCCAAACATCGACAGGCGGGGGCACTGAAGCTTTCTTT. As protein: CASSQTSTGGGTEAFF.